This T cell receptor beta chain came from a study of cytotoxic CD8 clonotypes in ibrutinib-treated CLL. Overall study findings and caveats: Clonality showed a rise at ibrutinib response that reversed toward baseline at progression. Baseline values of clonality outstripped age-matched healthy donors and followed circulating CD8+ T-cell counts. Under treatment, the uncommon public clonotypes either contracted or remained stable.

Concerning this clone: The antigen is unknown.

This CDR3 is 18 amino acids long. The germline gives CDR1 SEHNR, CDR2 FQNEAQ (reference sequence). Trimming cost V 3 bases and J 3 bases; bases outside gene matches: 14. Data came from immunoSEQ multiplex PCR; TCRdb stores just in-frame clones and leaves some out. Counted here are approximately 74,000 clones, approximately 80% occurring once; the ten biggest clones make up 7.7%. The specimen was PBMCs, collected at disease progression, from a patient treated with ibrutinib. The TCR sequence derives from a human donor with chronic lymphocytic leukemia. This sequence joins TRBV7-9 and TRBJ2-3; TRBD1 matches 8 bases. CDR3 amino acids: CASSLTLLTGGGTDTQYF. The CDR3 bases are TGTGCCAGCAGCTTGACCTTACTTACAGGGGGAGGAACAGATACGCAGTATTTT.